Presented here are 26 T cell receptor beta chains from one specimen sequenced in a study of shared clonotypes between healthy human individuals (dated by TCRdb to 2018 to 2021). Libraries came from the immunoSEQ multiplex PCR assay. This immuneACCESS table, as held by TCRdb, lists in-frame sequences with V and J called but not all clones. Of the missing ones, under half trace to an unresolved V gene in checked studies; the others have no known cause. This sample has roughly 510,000 clones in its table, and 75% to 80% of those were observed once. Of the sample, 9.5% to 15% falls within the top ten clones. The sequenced sample consisted of PBMCs. The receptors come from a woman in her forties in good health. Some clones in this sample may be carry-over from other donors' samples.

The chain carries TRBV11-2 and TRBJ2-2, with D maybe TRBD1 (5 bases). The CDR3 is 13 residues long. Germline lookup yields CDR1 SGHAT and CDR2 FQNNGV. Trimming took off 5 bases at V and 4 bases at J, with 8 bases between the two ends. The CDR3 here is CASSRQFTGELFF. The CDR3 DNA is TGTGCCAGCAGCCGACAGTTCACCGGGGAGCTGTTTTTT.

The chain recombines TRBV2 with TRBJ1-5; TRBD1 matches at 10 bases. J lost 5 bases, V lost 6 bases, and 4 bases had no gene match. Germline V lookup: CDR1 SNHLY, CDR2 FYNNEI. This CDR3 has 14 amino acids. CDR3 coding DNA: TGTGCCAGCAGCGCGACAGGGGGCCATCAGCCCCAGCATTTT. Translation gives CASSATGGHQPQHF.

J is TRBJ1-1 and V is TRBV7-2; tentative D call: TRBD1 (6 bases). The CDR3 sequence is 15 residues long. Trimming left V 5 bases short and J 6 bases short, with 19 bases between. The germline V gene encodes CDR1 SGHTA and CDR2 FQGNSA. The CDR3 loop is CASSLSGGRFAEAFF. As DNA, the CDR3 is TGTGCCAGCAGCCTAAGTGGGGGGCGCTTCGCTGAAGCTTTCTTT.

This clone has a single count. The chain combines TRBV19 with TRBJ1-2, with D possibly TRBD1 on 6 matching bases. Germline-derived CDR1 and CDR2 are LNHDA and SQIVND (reference sequence). The germline V and J ends were trimmed by 4 bases and 0 bases, with 9 bases remaining between them. The CDR3 is made up of 14 amino acids. CDR3 DNA: TGTGCCAGTAGTAGACAGGCTTCTAACTATGGCTACACCTTC. This sequence encodes CASSRQASNYGYTF. The entire variable domain, with the rest obtained from reference TRBV19 and TRBJ1-2, is as follows: DGGITQSPKYLFRKEGQNVTLSCEQNLNHDAMYWYRQDPGQGLRLIYYSQIVNDFQKGDIAEGYSVSREKKESFPLTVTSAQKNPTAFYLCASSRQASNYGYTFGSGTRLTVV.

This rearrangement joins TRBV5-6 to TRBJ2-3; TRBD1 is a possible D gene (6 bases). Between the trimmed V and J ends, which lost 4 bases and 1 base, there was a span of 13 bases. Germline V gene lookup returns CDR1 SGHDT and CDR2 YYEEEE. There are 15 residues in the CDR3. The CDR3 sequence is CASSLNREGTDTQYF. In nucleotides, the CDR3 is TGTGCCAGCAGCCTGAACAGGGAAGGCACAGATACGCAGTATTTT.

The V gene is TRBV19, the J gene TRBJ2-3; TRBD1 is a possible D gene (6 bases). The CDR3 totals 15 residues. Germline V gives CDR1 LNHDA, CDR2 SQIVND (reference sequence). Deletions cut 5 bases from V and 0 bases from J, with 12 bases between. As DNA, the CDR3 is TGTGCCAGTAGTCCCGGGACACAAAGCACAGATACGCAGTATTTT. It specifies CASSPGTQSTDTQYF.

The V call is TRBV27, the J call TRBJ2-7; weak D call: TRBD2 (6 bases). The CDR3 covers 16 residues. V was pared by 3 bases and J by 0 bases, with 15 bases between. Per germline, CDR1 MNHEY and CDR2 SMNVEV (reference sequence). CDR3 in amino acids: CASSLVRGDASYEQYF. The CDR3 DNA sequence: TGTGCCAGCAGTTTGGTTCGCGGGGACGCCTCCTACGAGCAGTACTTC.

About this clone: With a far larger clone one base away, a read error is the likely cause. The sample has other DNA sequences that encode this CDR3 too. The chain is built from TRBV4-2 and TRBJ2-2; D is uncertain. The CDR3 contains 14 residues. Trimming shortened V by 1 base and J by 8 bases, and 11 bases separated the two germline ends. Germline V gene sequence: CDR1 LGHNA, CDR2 YNFKEQ. The CDR3 coding sequence is TGTGCCAGCAGCCAAGGGATGGCCTCGGGGGAGCTGTTTTTT. This encodes CASSQGMASGELFF.

The chain employs TRBV6-1 and TRBJ1-5; D not resolved. This CDR3 is built from 13 residues. Germline-derived CDR1 and CDR2 are MNHNS and SASEGT. Between the trimmed V and J ends, which lost 4 bases and 0 bases, there was a span of 4 bases. CDR3 coding DNA: TGTGCCAGCAGTGTGTATAGCAATCAGCCCCAGCATTTT. It translates to CASSVYSNQPQHF.

There are many counts of this clone. Other nucleotide sequences from this sample produce the same CDR3. This chain's CDR3 is CASSQALAGGGYEQYF. The CDR3 coding sequence is TGCGCCAGCAGCCAAGCCCTAGCGGGAGGGGGTTACGAGCAGTACTTC. This chain joins TRBV4-3 and TRBJ2-7; TRBD2 matches 12 bases. CDR1 and CDR2 from the germline V gene are LGHNA and YSLEER. Germline trimming cut 1 base from V and 4 bases from J; bases unmatched to any gene: 5. The CDR3 consists of 16 residues.

This clone appeared once. V is TRBV18 and J is TRBJ2-2, with D perhaps matching TRBD2 (6 bases). Germline assignment: CDR1 KGHSH and CDR2 LQKENI. This CDR3 is built from 14 residues. The ends were cut back, 2 bases at V and 3 bases at J, with 7 bases in the middle. The CDR3 reads CASSPSGDTGELFF. The CDR3 DNA reads TGTGCCAGCTCACCATCGGGGGACACCGGGGAGCTGTTTTTT.

The CDR3 reads CASSLAGGLGGNTIYF. In DNA form, the CDR3 reads TGCGCCAGCAGCTTGGCCGGGGGGCTTGGCGGAAACACCATATATTTT. The rearrangement links TRBV5-1 to TRBJ1-3, with a weak D call TRBD1 (6 bases). Trimming removed 0 bases at V and 4 bases at J, with 14 bases between. Germline assignment: CDR1 SGHRS and CDR2 YFSETQ. This CDR3 contains 16 residues. Full variable domain (rest looked up from reference TRBV5-1 and TRBJ1-3): KAGVTQTPRYLIKTRGQQVTLSCSPISGHRSVSWYQQTPGQGLQFLFEYFSETQRNKGNFPGRFSGRQFSNSRSEMNVSTLELGDSALYLCASSLAGGLGGNTIYFGEGSWLTVV.

The genes are TRBV14 and TRBJ2-7; the match to TRBD2 covers 11 bases. The trim removed 6 bases at V and 2 bases at J, leaving 6 bases unmatched. This CDR3 is 15 amino acids long. Germline V lookup: CDR1 SGHDN, CDR2 FVKESK. Written as DNA, the CDR3 is TGTGCCAGCAGGCTTGGACTAGCGGGCCCCTACGAGCAGTACTTC. It codes for CASRLGLAGPYEQYF.

Turning to this clone: The same CDR3 arises from other DNA sequences in this sample as well. The rearrangement links TRBV7-3 to TRBJ1-1, with D possibly matching TRBD1 (6 bases). Deletions cut 5 bases from V and 2 bases from J, with 12 bases between. CDR3 length: 14 amino acids. Per the germline V gene, CDR1 is SGHTA and CDR2 is FQGTGA. For the CDR3, the DNA is TGTGCCAGCAGCCCGACAGGCCCAAACACTGAAGCTTTCTTT. As protein: CASSPTGPNTEAFF.

On this clone itself: A far larger clone is one base from this, pointing to a likely read error. The chain employs TRBV30 and TRBJ2-2; 11 nucleotides agree with TRBD2. CDR1 GTSNPN and CDR2 SVGIG come from the germline V gene (reference sequence). The CDR3 is 17 residues long. V shed 7 bases, J shed 6 bases, and the junction held 16 bases outside the gene matches. This CDR3 reads CASNPTSGMVRAGELFF. In DNA form, the CDR3 reads TGTGCCTCAAACCCGACTAGCGGGATGGTTCGCGCCGGGGAGCTGTTTTTT.

The rearrangement uses TRBV9 and TRBJ2-3, with TRBD1 as a possible D gene (6 bases). Germline assignment: CDR1 SGDLS and CDR2 YYNGEE. The CDR3 runs 15 residues. Trimming shortened V by 0 bases and J by 3 bases, and 11 bases separated the two germline ends. The CDR3 coding sequence is TGTGCCAGCAGCGTAGCCGAAGGGACAACAGATACGCAGTATTTT. It codes for CASSVAEGTTDTQYF.

V gene TRBV2 combines with J gene TRBJ2-1; 9 bases are shared with TRBD1. The CDR3 has 14 amino acids. Germline lookup yields CDR1 SNHLY and CDR2 FYNNEI. Trimming removed 6 bases from V and 3 bases from J; junction bases left unmatched: 3. The CDR3 DNA is TGTGCCAGCAGGCGACAGGGGGGCTACAATGAGCAGTTCTTC. Protein product: CASRRQGGYNEQFF.

Of note for this clone: This may arise from a read error, as a much more abundant clone is one base away. The chain joins TRBV5-4 to TRBJ2-7; D unresolved. The germline gives CDR1 SGHNT, CDR2 YYREEE (reference sequence). The CDR3 runs 9 residues. V gave up 4 bases and J gave up 8 bases, with 4 bases separating them. CDR3 sequence reads: CASSPQQYF. In DNA form, the CDR3 reads TGTGCCAGCAGCCCTCAGCAGTACTTC.

Many counts were recorded for this clone. This rearrangement joins TRBV5-1 to TRBJ2-1; TRBD2 is a possible D gene (5 bases). The CDR3 consists of 15 residues. Germline values: CDR1 SGHRS, CDR2 YFSETQ. V gave up 4 bases and J gave up 8 bases, with 19 bases separating them. In nucleotides, the CDR3 is TGCGCCAGCAGCCTCCTAGCCACCCCCGACCATGAGCAGTTCTTC. It is translated as CASSLLATPDHEQFF.

The chain combines TRBV7-9 with TRBJ1-2; D gene uncertain. V was cut by 4 bases and J by 0 bases, with 9 bases left in between. Germline lookup yields CDR1 SEHNR and CDR2 FQNEAQ (reference sequence). This CDR3 spans 14 amino acids. CDR3 coding DNA: TGTGCCAGCAGCTCCCCCCCCACTAACTATGGCTACACCTTC. Amino acids: CASSSPPTNYGYTF. Supplemented by reference TRBV7-9 and TRBJ1-2, the full variable domain reads DTGVSQNPRHKITKRGQNVTFRCDPISEHNRLYWYRQTLGQGPEFLTYFQNEAQLEKSRLLSDRFSAERPKGSFSTLEIQRTEQGDSAMYLCASSSPPTNYGYTFGSGTRLTVV.

This clone came up many times. The rearrangement joins TRBV7-9 to TRBJ1-1; weak D call: TRBD1 (5 bases). Germline CDR1 and CDR2: SEHNR and FQNEAQ (reference sequence). The CDR3 has 14 amino acids. V was shortened by 2 bases and J by 1 base, with 8 bases between the two germline ends. The CDR3 loop reads CASSLQGRNTEAFF. The CDR3 nucleotides read TGTGCCAGCAGCTTACAGGGCCGGAACACTGAAGCTTTCTTT.

This clone was seen a few times. V is TRBV27 and J is TRBJ2-5; D unresolved. Trimming cost V 3 bases and J 1 base, with 9 bases left between them. The germline V gene has CDR1 MNHEY and CDR2 SMNVEV (reference sequence). CDR3 size: 14 residues. The CDR3 reads CASSLSPSQETQYF. The CDR3 DNA reads TGTGCCAGCAGTTTGTCACCGTCCCAAGAGACCCAGTACTTC.

The chain is built from TRBV6-5 and TRBJ1-2, with unresolved D. Trimming pared 6 bases from V and 8 bases from J, leaving 13 bases between. CDR1 and CDR2 (germline): MNHEY, SVGAGI. This CDR3 spans 12 amino acids. CDR3: CASSSPPWGYTF. CDR3 nucleotides: TGTGCCAGCAGCTCACCCCCTTGGGGCTACACCTTC.

As to this clone: Additional DNA sequences in this sample encode the identical CDR3. The chain has TRBV28 and TRBJ2-4; the D is unclear. The CDR3 spans 12 residues. CDR1 is MDHEN and CDR2 is SYDVKM in the germline V gene. The germline V and J ends were trimmed by 3 bases and 3 bases, with 3 bases remaining between them. The CDR3, as DNA: TGTGCCAGCAGTTTGGACAAAAACATTCAGTACTTC. Amino acids: CASSLDKNIQYF.

This clone has a single count. V and J are TRBV6-1 and TRBJ2-5, with 7 positions matching TRBD1. The CDR3 sequence is 13 residues long. The V segment lost 7 bases and the J segment 3 bases; nucleotides outside the gene matches: 5. Germline CDR1 reads MNHNS; CDR2 reads SASEGT. The CDR3 region is CASTGQVEETQYF. The CDR3 DNA reads TGTGCCAGCACCGGACAGGTCGAAGAGACCCAGTACTTC.

Points on this clone: This sequence is one base from a far larger clone and is likely a read error. The J gene is TRBJ1-2, the V gene TRBV27, with 11 bases identical to TRBD1. CDR1 is MNHEY, CDR2 SMNVEV, per germline (reference sequence). The CDR3 sequence is 15 residues long. CDR3 DNA sequence: TGTGTCAGCAGTCCTTTAGGACAGGGGGCGTCTGGCTACACCTTC. It translates to CVSSPLGQGASGYTF.